This T cell receptor beta chain was sequenced for a study of blood T cell repertoires in COVID-19. Individuals drawn from under 30 US areas were about 18 to 89 years old. Cohort allocation depended upon clinical history that participants reported. Cohort 3 recovery required two negative PCRs, clearance, or symptom resolution. Profiled with immunoSEQ multiplex PCR; TCRdb holds only in-frame clones, not every one. The sample consists of 150,000 to 200,000 clones, around 81% of them appearing once. The CDR3 is 17 residues long. The germline V gene encodes CDR1 KGHSH and CDR2 LQKENI. V was cut by 2 bases and J by 4 bases, with 20 bases left in between.

The receptor comes from a man in his forties or fifties who had recovered from COVID-19. The rearrangement uses TRBV18 and TRBJ1-2; a weak D match, TRBD1 (6 bases). The sample comprised PBMCs or T cells enriched from blood (not recorded which). The CDR3 DNA is TGTGCCAGCTCACCAAGCATTTCGCCAGGGGTTTTCTATGGCTACACCTTC. It specifies CASSPSISPGVFYGYTF.